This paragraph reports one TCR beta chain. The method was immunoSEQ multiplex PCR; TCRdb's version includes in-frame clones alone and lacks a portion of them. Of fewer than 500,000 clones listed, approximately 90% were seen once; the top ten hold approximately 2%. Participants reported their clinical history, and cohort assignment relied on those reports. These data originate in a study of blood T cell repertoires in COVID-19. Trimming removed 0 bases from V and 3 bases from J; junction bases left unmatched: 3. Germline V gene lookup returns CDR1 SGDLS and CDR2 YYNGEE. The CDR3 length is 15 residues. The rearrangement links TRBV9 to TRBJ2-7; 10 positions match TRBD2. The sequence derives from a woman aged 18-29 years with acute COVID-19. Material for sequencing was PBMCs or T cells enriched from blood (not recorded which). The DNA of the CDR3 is TGTGCCAGCAGCGTAGCCGCTAGCGGGGGCTACGAGCAGTACTTC. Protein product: CASSVAASGGYEQYF.